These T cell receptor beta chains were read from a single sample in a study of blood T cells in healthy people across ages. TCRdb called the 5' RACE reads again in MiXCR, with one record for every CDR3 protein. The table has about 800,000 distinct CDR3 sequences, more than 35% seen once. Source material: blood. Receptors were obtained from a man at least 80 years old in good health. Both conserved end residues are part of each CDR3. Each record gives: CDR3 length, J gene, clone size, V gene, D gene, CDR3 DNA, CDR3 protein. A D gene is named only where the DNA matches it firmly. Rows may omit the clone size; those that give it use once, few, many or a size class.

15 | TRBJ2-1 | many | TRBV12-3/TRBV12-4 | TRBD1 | TGTGCCAGCAGCCCAGACAGGGGAACGTACAATGAGCAGTTCTTC | CASSPDRGTYNEQFF
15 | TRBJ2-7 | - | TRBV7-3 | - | TGTGCCAGCAGCTTAGAAGCCGGGACAACCTACGAGCAGTACTTC | CASSLEAGTTYEQYF
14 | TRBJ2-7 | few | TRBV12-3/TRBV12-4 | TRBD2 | TGTGCCAGCAGTAAGCGGGAGGGCCCGTACGAGCAGTACTTC | CASSKREGPYEQYF
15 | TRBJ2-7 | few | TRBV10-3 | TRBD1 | TGTGCCACCAGTAAACCGGGACAGGGTGGCCACGAGCAGTACTTC | CATSKPGQGGHEQYF
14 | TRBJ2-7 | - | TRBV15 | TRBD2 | TGTGCCACCAGCCCGGGGCTAGCGGTCTACGAGCAGTACTTC | CATSPGLAVYEQYF
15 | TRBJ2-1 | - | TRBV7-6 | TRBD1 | TGTGCCAGCAGTTTGGGACAGGGATCCTTCAATGAGCAGTTCTTC | CASSLGQGSFNEQFF
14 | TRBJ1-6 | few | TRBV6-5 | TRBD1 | TGTGCCAGCAGCGGCGACAGGGCGGGTTCACCCCTCCACTTT | CASSGDRAGSPLHF
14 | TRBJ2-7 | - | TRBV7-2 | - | TGTGCCAGCAGCTTAGATCTAAAACCTTACGAGCAGTACTTC | CASSLDLKPYEQYF
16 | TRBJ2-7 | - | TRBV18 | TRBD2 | TGTGCCAGCTCACCAGATAGCGGGGCGGCCTCCTACGAGCAGTACTTC | CASSPDSGAASYEQYF
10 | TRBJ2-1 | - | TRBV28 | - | TGTGCCAGCCTTGGGATTGAGCAGTTCTTC | CASLGIEQFF
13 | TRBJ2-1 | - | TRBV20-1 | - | TGCAGTGCGCCTGGGTACTCCTACAATGAGCAGTTCTTC | CSAPGYSYNEQFF
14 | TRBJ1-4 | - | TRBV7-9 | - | TGTGCCAGCAGCCCGGACGGTGATAATGAAAAACTGTTTTTT | CASSPDGDNEKLFF
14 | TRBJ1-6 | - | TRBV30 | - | TGTGCCTGGAGTTTAGGACGGGGGAGGTCACCCCTCCACTTT | CAWSLGRGRSPLHF
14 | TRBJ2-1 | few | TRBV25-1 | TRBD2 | TGTGCCAGCAGTGAACATCAAGCGGGAGCTACCCAGTTCTTC | CASSEHQAGATQFF
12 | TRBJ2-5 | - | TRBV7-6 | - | TGTGCCAGCAGCTTAGCGCAGCAGGTCCCGTACTTC | CASSLAQQVPYF
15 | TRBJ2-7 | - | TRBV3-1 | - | TGTGCCAGCAGCCATGGGGACCTCAATGCCTACGAGCAGTACTTC | CASSHGDLNAYEQYF